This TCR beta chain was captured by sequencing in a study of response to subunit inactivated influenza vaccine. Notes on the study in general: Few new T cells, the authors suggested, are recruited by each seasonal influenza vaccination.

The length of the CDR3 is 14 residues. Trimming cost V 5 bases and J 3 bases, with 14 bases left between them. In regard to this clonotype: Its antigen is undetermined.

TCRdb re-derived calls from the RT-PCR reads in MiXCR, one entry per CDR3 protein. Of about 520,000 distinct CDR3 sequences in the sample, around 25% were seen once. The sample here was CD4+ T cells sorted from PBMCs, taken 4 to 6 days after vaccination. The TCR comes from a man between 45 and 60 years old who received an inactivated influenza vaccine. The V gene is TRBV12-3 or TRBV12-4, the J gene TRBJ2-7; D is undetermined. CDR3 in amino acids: CASSPQILYYEQYF. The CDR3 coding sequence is TGTGCCAGCAGTCCACAAATCCTCTACTACGAGCAGTACTTC.